This T cell receptor beta chain was recorded in a study of cytomegalovirus exposure and HLA in healthy donors. Study information: The 120 validation repertoires and the 666 first-cohort repertoires shared a platform, a later analysis reported. Study outcomes and limitations: Cytomegalovirus-associated status was assigned to around 160 TCR beta chains.

A roughly 120-subject validation cohort, separate from the 666-subject first cohort, supplied the donors. Between the trimmed V and J ends, which lost 6 bases and 9 bases, there was a span of 12 bases. The germline V gene encodes CDR1 SQVTM and CDR2 ANQGSEA. The CDR3 extends over 11 amino acids. Some clones are missing from TCRdb's copy, which holds only in-frame ones; the method was immunoSEQ multiplex PCR. Among 180,000 or so clones, 86% were seen once, and the ten largest hold about 7.7%. About this clone itself: Its antigen is unidentified.

The receptor comes from a man aged 30-40 years in good health and CMV-seropositive. Sequenced material: PBMCs. V and J are TRBV29-1 and TRBJ2-1, with TRBD2 as a possible D gene (5 bases). CDR3 region: CSVLGVTEQFF. CDR3 nucleotides: TGCAGCGTCCTCGGGGTTACTGAGCAGTTCTTC.